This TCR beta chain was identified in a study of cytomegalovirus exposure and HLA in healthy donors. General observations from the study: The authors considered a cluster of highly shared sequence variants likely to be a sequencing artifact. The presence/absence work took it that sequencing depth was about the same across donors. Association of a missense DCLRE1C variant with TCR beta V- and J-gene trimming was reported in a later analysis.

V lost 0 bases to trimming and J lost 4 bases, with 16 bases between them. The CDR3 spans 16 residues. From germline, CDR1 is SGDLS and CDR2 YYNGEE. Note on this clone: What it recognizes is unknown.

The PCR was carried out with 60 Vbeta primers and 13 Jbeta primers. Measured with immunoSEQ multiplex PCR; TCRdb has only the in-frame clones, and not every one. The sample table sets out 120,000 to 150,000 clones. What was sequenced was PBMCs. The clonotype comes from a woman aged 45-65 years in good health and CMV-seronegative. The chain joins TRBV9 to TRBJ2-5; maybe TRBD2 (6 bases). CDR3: CASSVVSGSGGETQYF. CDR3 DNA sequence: TGTGCCAGCAGCGTAGTCTCCGGGAGTGGAGGAGAGACCCAGTACTTC.